The 20 T cell receptor beta chains in this list originate from one sample, sequenced in a study of blood T cell repertoires in COVID-19. Generated by immunoSEQ multiplex PCR, the TCRdb table keeps only in-frame clones and is missing some. The table has around 25,000 clones, 75% to 90% seen once. Input material: peripheral blood. Receptor source: a human donor with active COVID-19. The donor label of this sample is uncertain.

This clone was observed once. This chain uses TRBV10-3 with TRBJ2-1, with 11 bases lining up with TRBD2. The CDR3 is made up of 15 amino acids. The junction had 2 bases not matched to a gene; V was cut back by 3 bases and J by 4 bases. Germline V gene lookup returns CDR1 ENHRY and CDR2 SYGVKD. Here the CDR3 reads CAISDSGGAYNEQFF. The DNA for the CDR3 is TGTGCCATCAGTGATAGCGGGGGGGCTTACAATGAGCAGTTCTTC.

This clone was seen a single time. The V gene is TRBV27, the J gene TRBJ2-7; 12 bases are shared with TRBD2. From germline, CDR1 is MNHEY and CDR2 SMNVEV (reference sequence). CDR3 size: 14 residues. Trimming took 5 bases from V and 4 from J; bases not matched to a gene: 3. The CDR3 spells CASSPGTSGYEQYF. The CDR3 bases are TGTGCCAGCAGTCCCGGGACTAGCGGGTACGAGCAGTACTTC.

The chain employs TRBV29-1 and TRBJ2-4; TRBD1 is a possible D gene (5 bases). The germline gives CDR1 SQVTM, CDR2 ANQGSEA. Trimming removed 0 bases from V and 0 bases from J, with 9 bases in between. This CDR3 region has 15 residues. CDR3 nucleotide sequence: TGCAGCGTTGAAGAACAGGCTTTAGCCAAAAACATTCAGTACTTC. Protein: CSVEEQALAKNIQYF.

J is TRBJ2-7 and V is TRBV25-1, with D maybe TRBD1 (5 bases). This CDR3 contains 15 residues. Germline lookup yields CDR1 MGHDK and CDR2 SYGVNS. V dropped 6 bases and J dropped 6 bases, with 21 bases sitting between them. The CDR3: CASSYLGAGLSEQYF. CDR3 nucleotide sequence: TGTGCCAGCAGCTACCTTGGGGCAGGGCTGTCCGAGCAGTACTTC.

The chain has TRBV11-2 and TRBJ2-4; 9 bases map to TRBD2. The CDR3 is made up of 15 amino acids. V gave up 6 bases and J gave up 7 bases; unmatched junction bases: 10. Per germline, CDR1 SGHAT and CDR2 FQNNGV. CDR3 in DNA: TGTGCCAGCAGACCCTGGACCAGCGGGGGGAACATTCAGTACTTC. Its protein is CASRPWTSGGNIQYF.

This clone was seen once. The genes are TRBV7-2 and TRBJ2-2; D is undetermined. The V gene's germline CDR1 is SGHTA and CDR2 FQGNSA. This CDR3 contains 14 residues. Trimming removed 1 base from V and 5 bases from J, with 8 bases in between. The CDR3 here is CASSLVRVTGELFF. The CDR3 DNA is TGTGCCAGCAGCTTAGTCCGGGTGACCGGGGAGCTGTTTTTT.

V usage is TRBV19 and J usage is TRBJ1-1; 8 bases map to TRBD1. Germline assignment: CDR1 LNHDA and CDR2 SQIVND (reference sequence). This CDR3 contains 15 residues. Trimming took 3 bases from V and 1 from J; bases not matched to a gene: 4. Written as DNA, the CDR3 is TGTGCCAGTAGTATGACAGGGGTCGGGAACACTGAAGCTTTCTTT. Translating gives CASSMTGVGNTEAFF.

The chain is built from TRBV6-7 and TRBJ2-5; 7 positions agree with TRBD2. TRBV6-7 is given ORF status, its function remaining uncertain. The CDR3 has 14 amino acids. V lost 6 bases and J lost 0; bases outside the gene matches: 4. CDR3 sequence reads: CASSHGLDQETQYF. DNA for the CDR3: TGTGCCAGCAGCCATGGACTAGACCAAGAGACCCAGTACTTC.

The chain carries TRBV7-2 and TRBJ2-1; 8 nucleotides align to TRBD1. CDR1 and CDR2 (germline): SGHTA, FQGNSA. CDR3 size: 15 residues. J was trimmed by 3 bases and V by 3 bases; bases with no gene match: 4. The CDR3 region has the DNA TGTGCCAGCAGCTTGACAGGGGATGACTACAATGAGCAGTTCTTC. This encodes CASSLTGDDYNEQFF.

The chain couples TRBV6-5 to TRBJ2-3; 7 bases align to TRBD1. Germline V gene data show CDR1 as MNHEY and CDR2 as SVGAGI. The trim removed 6 bases at V and 3 bases at J, leaving 6 bases unmatched. This CDR3 is 14 amino acids long. The DNA for the CDR3 is TGTGCCAGCAGGCTACAGGGGAGTACAGATACGCAGTATTTT. Its translation: CASRLQGSTDTQYF.

The chain links TRBV6-2 or TRBV6-3 to TRBJ2-1, with TRBD2 identical over 7 bases. The V gene's germline CDR1 is MNHEY and CDR2 SVGEGT. Trimming at V came to 2 bases and at J to 4 bases, leaving 2 bases not matched to a gene. The CDR3 is made up of 14 amino acids. The CDR3 nucleotides are TGTGCCAGCAGTTACGGGACTAATTACAATGAGCAGTTCTTC. The encoded protein is CASSYGTNYNEQFF.

J is TRBJ2-7 and V is TRBV7-6; 16 nucleotides agree with TRBD2. After removal of 3 bases from V and 2 bases from J, the junction contained 7 bases not matched to a gene. Looked up from germline, CDR1 is SGHVS and CDR2 is FNYEAQ. The CDR3 consists of 18 residues. The CDR3 DNA reads as TGTGCCAGCAGCTTGGGACTAGCGGGAGGGCCGGTGACCTACGAGCAGTACTTC. Translation: CASSLGLAGGPVTYEQYF.

This clone appeared once. The rearrangement links TRBV5-1 to TRBJ2-1; the match to TRBD2 covers 11 bases. V dropped 4 bases and J dropped 6; count of bases not matched to a gene: 6. The CDR3 extends over 15 amino acids. CDR1 is SGHRS, CDR2 YFSETQ, per germline. The CDR3 DNA reads TGCGCCAGCAGCGTGCAGGGACTAGCGGTCAATGAGCAGTTCTTC. Protein: CASSVQGLAVNEQFF.

This clone was counted between two and nine times. V is TRBV28 and J is TRBJ2-5; 12 bases fit TRBD2. This CDR3 has 21 residues. V gave up 1 base and J gave up 5 bases; unmatched junction bases: 20. Germline V gene data show CDR1 as MDHEN and CDR2 as SYDVKM. CDR3 sequence (DNA): TGTGCCAGCAGTTTATCAAAACAGGGGGCTAGCGGGAGGGCCTTCTGGGAGACCCAGTACTTC. It codes for CASSLSKQGASGRAFWETQYF.

The chain has TRBV9 and TRBJ1-4; D may be TRBD1 (5 bases). V lost 0 bases and J 5 bases, leaving 17 bases between the germline ends. In germline, CDR1 is SGDLS, CDR2 YYNGEE. This CDR3 region has 17 residues. CDR3 sequence reads: CASSVAGGIGGNEKLFF. CDR3 nucleotide sequence: TGTGCCAGCAGCGTAGCGGGAGGGATCGGGGGGAATGAAAAACTGTTTTTT.

V and J are TRBV29-1 and TRBJ1-1; no firm D call. The V gene lost 2 bases and the J gene lost 0 bases, with 7 bases spanning the gap. This CDR3 is built from 13 residues. The germline V gene encodes CDR1 SQVTM and CDR2 ANQGSEA. CDR3 bases: TGCAGCGTTGAACGGTCTATGAACACTGAAGCTTTCTTT. Protein: CSVERSMNTEAFF.

This clone was recorded only once. The V call is TRBV15, the J call TRBJ1-1; tentatively, D is TRBD1 (5 bases). The CDR3 covers 14 residues. CDR1 is LNHNV, CDR2 YYDKDF, per germline (reference sequence). V dropped 4 bases and J dropped 4 bases, with 13 bases sitting between them. The CDR3 DNA follows: TGTGCCACCAGCAAACGACAGCAGGTCACTGAAGCTTTCTTT. Its protein is CATSKRQQVTEAFF.

The chain joins TRBV7-8 to TRBJ2-2; D is unclear. This CDR3 region has 12 residues. V lost 7 bases to trimming and J lost 8 bases, with 11 bases between them. Germline V gives CDR1 SGHVS, CDR2 FQNEAQ. CDR3 DNA sequence: TGTGCCAGCACCCGCCACTTAGGGGAGCTGTTTTTT. Protein product: CASTRHLGELFF.

The CDR3 coding sequence is TGTGCCAGCCGGGACACGGACACCTACGAGCAGTACTTC. Translation: CASRDTDTYEQYF. The chain recombines TRBV12-3 or TRBV12-4 with TRBJ2-7, with D perhaps matching TRBD1 (6 bases). Trimming stripped 8 bases from V and 2 bases from J, with 13 bases between. The CDR3 is made up of 13 amino acids.

This clone is categorized as medium-sized (0.01 to 0.1%). The chain combines TRBV4-2 with TRBJ2-1; TRBD2 might be the D (5 bases). Trimming took 4 bases from V and 4 from J, leaving 17 bases between them. This CDR3 has 16 residues. Germline-derived CDR1 and CDR2 are LGHNA and YNFKEQ. CDR3: CASSPAALEFYNEQFF. The CDR3 region has the DNA TGTGCCAGCAGCCCGGCGGCACTAGAATTTTACAATGAGCAGTTCTTC.